This T cell receptor (beta chain) was documented in a study of shared clonotypes between healthy human individuals. General study findings and limits: Across subsets, estimated richness was generally greater for naive than for memory populations. A handful of donors held about 5% of naive CD4 clonotypes in common.

The germline CDR1 and CDR2 sequences are LGHNT and FRNRAP. The CDR3 spans 15 residues. J gave up 4 bases and V 6 bases, and 9 bases lay outside the gene matches. Repertoires were generated with immunoSEQ multiplex PCR, while TCRdb's copy carries only in-frame clones and drops some. The sample holds a few hundred thousand clones, 65% seen once. Notes on this clone: Its specificity is not known.

The sample was memory CD4+ T cells sorted from blood. Subset here: CD45RA-negative fraction. The chain is built from TRBV12-5 and TRBJ2-1, with 7 bases matching TRBD2. This TCR was recovered from a man aged 25-45 years in good health. DNA of the CDR3: TGTGCTAGTGGCTGGGGGAGGGGTCGATACAATGAGCAGTTCTTC. As protein: CASGWGRGRYNEQFF.